This T cell receptor beta chain appears in the sequencing data of a study of cytomegalovirus exposure and HLA in healthy donors. Study findings and constraints: Per published reports, the classifier diagnosed cytomegalovirus status with high specificity and sensitivity. Reportedly, TCR beta sequences accurately predicted HLA-A and HLA-B alleles in most subjects.

This PCR relied on a set of 60 Vbeta primers and 13 Jbeta primers. TCRdb keeps only in-frame clones here, not all; method: immunoSEQ multiplex PCR. The sample holds 74,000 or so clones; almost 80% are singletons and the top ten take roughly a fifth. This clone was seen a few times. What it recognizes is unknown. Trimming at V came to 4 bases and at J to 0 bases, leaving 4 bases not matched to a gene. The germline V gene has CDR1 SQVTM and CDR2 ANQGSEA. This CDR3 contains 15 residues. The sequenced sample was PBMCs. V is TRBV29-1 and J is TRBJ2-3, with TRBD2 matching 10 bases. The source is a woman aged 40 to 55 in good health and CMV-seropositive. In nucleotides, the CDR3 is TGCAGCGTTGTAGGTAGCGGGGGGAGCACAGATACGCAGTATTTT. It encodes CSVVGSGGSTDTQYF.